What follows are 5 T cell receptor beta chains derived from one specimen sequenced in a study of T cell responses to AZD1222 COVID-19 vaccine. Clones were sequenced by immunoSEQ multiplex PCR, and TCRdb holds only the in-frame ones, with some missing. The sample yields 95,000 to 150,000 clones, 80% to 90% seen once. Sequences were derived from peripheral blood, sampled on day 0 of AZD1222 vaccination. The receptor source for this set is an adult in good health.

This chain uses TRBV5-6 with TRBJ1-2; 8 nucleotides align to TRBD1. This CDR3 region has 15 residues. CDR1 and CDR2 from the germline V gene are SGHDT and YYEEEE. The trim removed 0 bases at V and 4 bases at J, leaving 5 bases unmatched. The CDR3 nucleotides are TGTGCCAGCAGCTTGGGGGACAGGACCATCTATGGCTACACCTTC. This sequence encodes CASSLGDRTIYGYTF. Variable domain in full (rest from reference TRBV5-6 and TRBJ1-2): DAGVTQSPTHLIKTRGQQVTLRCSPKSGHDTVSWYQQALGQGPQFIFQYYEEEERQRGNFPDRFSGHQFPNYSSELNVNALLLGDSALYLCASSLGDRTIYGYTFGSGTRLTVV.

The rearrangement uses TRBV19 and TRBJ1-2, with 7 nucleotides matching TRBD1. The CDR3 spans 14 residues. Germline loops: CDR1 LNHDA, CDR2 SQIVND (reference sequence). Germline trimming cut 6 bases from V and 2 bases from J; bases unmatched to any gene: 6. This CDR3 reads CASRGDRRNYGYTF. The DNA of the CDR3 is TGTGCCAGTAGGGGGGACAGAAGAAACTATGGCTACACCTTC.

The chain couples TRBV29-1 to TRBJ2-3; D unresolved. V lost 4 bases and J 2 bases, leaving 13 bases between the germline ends. Per germline, CDR1 SQVTM and CDR2 ANQGSEA. This CDR3 is 14 amino acids long. CDR3 sequence: CSVAQPDITDTQYF. CDR3 coding DNA: TGCAGCGTTGCCCAGCCAGATATCACAGATACGCAGTATTTT.

V usage is TRBV24-1 and J usage is TRBJ1-2; D remains unclear. CDR1 and CDR2 from the germline V gene are KGHDR and SFDVKD. Trimming removed 6 bases from V and 4 bases from J, with 11 bases in between. This CDR3 is 13 amino acids long. The CDR3 DNA is TGTGCCACCAGTACGGGAGGTGGCTATGGCTACACCTTC. Protein sequence: CATSTGGGYGYTF.

This clone was counted once. This chain uses TRBV13 with TRBJ1-1; 7 bases agree with TRBD1. Trimming took 1 base from V and 6 from J; bases not matched to a gene: 5. The length of the CDR3 is 14 residues. The germline V gene encodes CDR1 PRHDT and CDR2 FYEKMQ (reference sequence). CDR3 DNA: TGTGCCAGCAGCTTAGAGACAGGGAGGTCTGAAGCTTTCTTT. Protein: CASSLETGRSEAFF.